The 5 T cell receptor beta chains listed next were all sequenced from one sample in a study of blood T cell repertoires in COVID-19. Using immunoSEQ multiplex PCR, the repertoire was profiled, and TCRdb retains in-frame clones only, with some absent. The repertoire holds about 410,000 clones, with 75% to 90% as singletons. Material for sequencing was peripheral blood. Receptor source: a woman aged 40-49 years with COVID-19, enrolled during active disease.

This chain joins TRBV7-2 and TRBJ1-2, with TRBD1 matching over 8 bases. Per germline, CDR1 SGHTA and CDR2 FQGNSA. The V gene end was trimmed by 6 bases and the J gene end by 1 base; junction bases not matched to a gene: 7. This CDR3 region has 15 residues. Written as DNA, the CDR3 is TGTGCCAGCAGGGCTACAGGGGGGGATAACTATGGCTACACCTTC. Protein product: CASRATGGDNYGYTF.

The chain uses TRBV7-2 and TRBJ1-6, with 7 bases matching TRBD1. This CDR3 spans 15 amino acids. In germline, CDR1 is SGHTA, CDR2 FQGNSA. Trimming took 2 bases from V and 8 from J; bases not matched to a gene: 6. The CDR3, as DNA: TGTGCCAGCAGCTTAATCGGGACAGCATATTCACCCCTCCACTTT. This translates into CASSLIGTAYSPLHF.

Comments on this clone: An end of the junction differs from the germline gene, which may be a read error. CDR3 amino acids: CASSPLRAIGDTQYF. CDR3 in DNA: TGTGCCAGCAGCCCCCTGCGGGCAATCGGGGATACGCAATATTTT. V usage is TRBV4-2 and J usage is TRBJ2-3, with D perhaps matching TRBD2 (5 bases). Germline V gene data show CDR1 as LGHNA and CDR2 as YNFKEQ. This CDR3 is built from 15 residues.

The chain joins TRBV3-1 (or the pseudogene TRBV3-2) to TRBJ2-3; 10 positions agree with TRBD2. After removal of 0 bases from V and 2 bases from J, the junction contained 11 bases not matched to a gene. This CDR3 spans 19 amino acids. CDR1 LGHDT and CDR2 YNNKEL come from the germline V gene (reference sequence). For the CDR3, the DNA is TGTGCCAGCAGCCAAGATCGAGCGGGGGGGCCAACAGACACAGATACGCAGTATTTT. As protein: CASSQDRAGGPTDTDTQYF.

The V and J genes are TRBV6-5 and TRBJ1-2; possible D gene TRBD1, 6 bases. CDR3 length equals 15 residues. Germline CDR1 MNHEY, CDR2 SVGAGI. Deletions cut 6 bases from V and 0 bases from J, with 14 bases between. This chain's CDR3 is CASRTQGRTNYGYTF. CDR3 bases: TGTGCCAGCAGGACACAGGGACGTACTAACTATGGCTACACCTTC.